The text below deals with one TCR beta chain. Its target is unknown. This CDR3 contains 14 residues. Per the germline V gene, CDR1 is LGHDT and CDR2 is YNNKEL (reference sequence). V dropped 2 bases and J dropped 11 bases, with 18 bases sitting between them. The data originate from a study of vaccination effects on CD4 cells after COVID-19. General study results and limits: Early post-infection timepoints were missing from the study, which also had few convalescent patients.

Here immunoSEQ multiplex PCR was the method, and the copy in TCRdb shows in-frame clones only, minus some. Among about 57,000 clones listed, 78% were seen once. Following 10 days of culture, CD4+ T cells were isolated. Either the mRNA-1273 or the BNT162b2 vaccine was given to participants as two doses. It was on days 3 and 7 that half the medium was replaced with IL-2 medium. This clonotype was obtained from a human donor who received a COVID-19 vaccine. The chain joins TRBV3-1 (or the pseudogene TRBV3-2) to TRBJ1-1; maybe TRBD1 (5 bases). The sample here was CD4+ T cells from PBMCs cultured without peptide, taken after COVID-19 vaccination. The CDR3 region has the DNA TGTGCCAGCAGCCAATCCCCTTTAGGGGTAGGGGCTTTCTTT. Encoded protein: CASSQSPLGVGAFF.